These T cell receptor beta chains were read from a single sample in a study of radiation and T cells in renal cell carcinoma. The assay was immunoSEQ multiplex PCR, and TCRdb's table has in-frame clones only and misses some. The sample has 140,000 or so clones, 88% seen once. Material: blood, obtained from a patient whose treatment included radiotherapy and nephrectomy. The receptors were sampled from a woman between 50 and 59 years old with renal cell carcinoma. Each CDR3 is given with its conserved first and last residue. Fields, in order: clone size, D gene, V gene, J gene, CDR3 protein, CDR3 DNA. The D gene is left open where the match is weak. Not all rows give a size; the values are once, few, many and, for expanded clones, a class.

once	NA	TRBV19	TRBJ1-5	CASSIGGRSNQPQHF	TGTGCCAGTAGTATCGGAGGGCGTAGCAATCAGCCCCAGCATTTT
once	NA	TRBV21-1	TRBJ1-1	CASSNSLPRNTEAFF	TGTGCCAGCAGCAATTCCCTCCCGCGGAACACTGAAGCTTTCTTT
NA	TRBD2	TRBV19	TRBJ2-2	CASSTWASGGAPGELFF	TGTGCCAGTAGTACCTGGGCTAGCGGGGGGGCCCCCGGGGAGCTGTTTTTT
NA	NA	TRBV15	TRBJ2-3	CATSRDPGSSYF	TGTGCCACCAGCAGAGATCCAGGATCGTCGTATTTT
once	NA	TRBV9	TRBJ2-2	CASSVGGGTGELFF	TGTGCCAGCAGCGTAGGTGGGGGGACCGGGGAGCTGTTTTTT
NA	NA	TRBV5-4	TRBJ2-5	CASSLAGTQETQYF	TGTGCCAGCAGCTTAGCGGGCACCCAAGAGACCCAGTACTTC
NA	NA	TRBV6-6	TRBJ1-2	CASSYSESYGYTF	TGTGCCAGCAGTTACAGCGAGAGCTATGGCTACACCTTC
once	TRBD1	TRBV2	TRBJ1-5	CASLGTDNSNQPQHF	TGTGCCAGCCTAGGGACAGATAATAGCAATCAGCCCCAGCATTTT
NA	TRBD1	TRBV19	TRBJ1-3	CASSTPQGVSGNTIYF	TGTGCCAGTAGTACGCCACAGGGGGTGTCTGGAAACACCATATATTTT
NA	TRBD1	TRBV18	TRBJ1-1	CASSPLNLDRPMNTEAFF	TGTGCCAGCTCGCCCCTCAACTTGGACAGGCCAATGAACACTGAAGCTTTCTTT
NA	NA	TRBV14	TRBJ1-5	CASSSGGGQPQHF	TGTGCCAGCAGTTCCGGGGGAGGTCAGCCCCAGCATTTT
NA	NA	TRBV5-6	TRBJ2-7	CASSFFGPYEQYF	TGTGCCAGCAGCTTCTTCGGGCCCTACGAGCAGTACTTC
NA	NA	TRBV19	TRBJ2-7	CASSSTGSNEQYF	TGTGCCAGTAGTTCCACAGGGAGCAACGAGCAGTACTTC
NA	NA	TRBV6-1	TRBJ2-1	CASSEVAGMGDHEQFF	TGTGCCAGCAGTGAAGTTGCGGGGATGGGGGATCATGAGCAGTTCTTC
NA	NA	TRBV7-8	TRBJ2-7	CASSLVDYEQYF	TGTGCCAGCAGCTTAGTGGACTACGAGCAGTACTTC
few	TRBD2	TRBV6-6	TRBJ2-2	CASSSGGAWSTGELFF	TGTGCCAGCAGCAGCGGGGGGGCCTGGAGCACCGGGGAGCTGTTTTTT
NA	NA	TRBV9	TRBJ2-7	CASSGALSYEQYF	TGTGCCAGCAGTGGGGCCCTCTCCTACGAGCAGTACTTC
NA	TRBD2	TRBV7-6	TRBJ2-5	CASSLGTSGGQETQYF	TGTGCCAGCAGCTTAGGGACTAGCGGGGGGCAAGAGACCCAGTACTTC
few	NA	TRBV5-6	TRBJ1-4	CASSGTPNEKLFF	TGTGCCAGCAGCGGGACACCGAATGAAAAACTGTTTTTT
few	NA	TRBV6-6	TRBJ1-1	CASSYSTRQNTEAFF	TGTGCCAGCAGTTACTCCACCCGGCAGAACACTGAAGCTTTCTTT
NA	NA	TRBV6-6	TRBJ1-5	CASSYQQGLGQPQHF	TGTGCCAGCAGTTACCAACAGGGACTGGGGCAGCCCCAGCATTTT
NA	NA	TRBV19	TRBJ1-3	CASSIMWLANTIYF	TGTGCCAGTAGTATAATGTGGTTAGCAAACACCATATATTTT
NA	NA	TRBV7-7	TRBJ2-1	CASSLQHASSYNEQFF	TGTGCTAGCAGCTTACAGCACGCAAGCTCCTACAATGAGCAGTTCTTC
NA	NA	TRBV7-2	TRBJ1-6	CASSSSSGQLSPLHF	TGTGCCAGCAGCTCGAGCAGCGGACAGCTATCACCCCTCCACTTT
NA	NA	TRBV4-3	TRBJ1-2	CASSQVNAPNYGYTF	TGCGCCAGCAGCCAAGTCAACGCACCCAACTATGGCTACACCTTC
once	TRBD1	TRBV2	TRBJ1-4	CASTNEAGGNEKLFF	TGTGCCAGCACAAACGAGGCAGGGGGTAATGAAAAACTGTTTTTT
NA	NA	TRBV6-6	TRBJ1-4	CASSSFGSELFF	TGTGCCAGCAGCTCGTTTGGTTCGGAACTGTTTTTT
NA	TRBD1	TRBV11-2	TRBJ2-7	CASSLDPQGDEQYF	TGTGCCAGCAGCTTAGATCCACAGGGGGACGAGCAGTACTTC
few	NA	TRBV7-3	TRBJ1-1	CASSWKYRTGYAYEAFF	TGTGCCAGCAGCTGGAAATACCGGACGGGGTATGCCTATGAAGCTTTCTTT
NA	NA	TRBV6-1	TRBJ2-7	CASRGSGGDEQYF	TGTGCCAGCCGTGGGTCGGGGGGCGACGAGCAGTACTTC
NA	NA	TRBV6-5	TRBJ1-3	CASSSPQYSGNTIYF	TGTGCCAGCAGCTCTCCCCAGTACTCTGGAAACACCATATATTTT
once	TRBD1	TRBV7-2	TRBJ1-5	CASSRSGQDMPQHF	TGTGCCAGCAGCCGTAGTGGACAGGACATGCCCCAGCATTTT
NA	TRBD2	TRBV4-1	TRBJ2-2	CASSPMERGSTGELFF	TGCGCCAGCAGCCCTATGGAGCGGGGGAGCACCGGGGAGCTGTTTTTT
NA	NA	TRBV4-3	TRBJ1-6	CASSQGGSSSYNSPLHF	TGCGCCAGCAGCCAAGGTGGCTCCAGCTCCTATAATTCACCCCTCCACTTT
NA	NA	TRBV6-5	TRBJ1-2	CASTLSGPGFSGYTF	TGTGCCAGCACTCTTTCGGGACCCGGGTTTTCGGGCTACACCTTC
NA	NA	TRBV6-5	TRBJ1-4	CASSYDPSEKLFF	TGTGCCAGCAGTTACGACCCGTCGGAAAAACTGTTTTTT
NA	NA	TRBV13	TRBJ1-3	CASSLGNRRLGNTIYF	TGTGCCAGCAGCTTAGGCAACCGGCGACTCGGAAACACCATATATTTT